Listed below are T cell receptor beta chains from one sample, sequenced in a study of T cells in localized non-small cell lung cancer. The data were produced by immunoSEQ multiplex PCR, yet TCRdb's version contains in-frame clones alone and is incomplete. Of fewer than 45,000 clones detected, about 86% appear once; the ten largest clones hold 5% to 8%. The source material was peripheral blood, sampled before any cancer treatment. The source is a man aged 35 to 70 with stage I lung adenocarcinoma. Each CDR3 is given with its conserved first and last residue. A D gene is named only where the DNA matches it firmly. Expanded clones get a size class; other rows say once, few or many, or leave the size out.

J gene: TRBJ2-3
clone size: -
D gene: -
V gene: TRBV7-9
CDR3 protein: CASSFMWGSTDTQYF
CDR3 DNA: TGTGCCAGCAGCTTTATGTGGGGTAGCACAGATACGCAGTATTTT

J gene: TRBJ2-7
clone size: -
D gene: TRBD2
V gene: TRBV7-2
CDR3 protein: CASSFHRREGLEQYF
CDR3 DNA: TGTGCCAGCAGCTTTCATCGGCGGGAGGGCCTCGAGCAGTACTTC

J gene: TRBJ2-1
clone size: -
D gene: TRBD1
V gene: TRBV7-9
CDR3 protein: CASSSLRDRSYNEQFF
CDR3 DNA: TGTGCCAGCAGCTCTCTCCGGGACAGGAGCTACAATGAGCAGTTCTTC

J gene: TRBJ1-2
clone size: -
D gene: -
V gene: TRBV19
CDR3 protein: CASSGAGYTF
CDR3 DNA: TGTGCCAGTTCCGGGGCTGGCTACACCTTC

J gene: TRBJ2-5
clone size: once
D gene: -
V gene: TRBV15
CDR3 protein: CATATRADQETQYF
CDR3 DNA: TGTGCCACCGCGACCCGGGCCGATCAAGAGACCCAGTACTTC

J gene: TRBJ1-4
clone size: -
D gene: -
V gene: TRBV28
CDR3 protein: CASSSPSGGGSKKLFF
CDR3 DNA: TGTGCCAGCAGTTCCCCGTCGGGGGGGGGAAGCAAGAAACTGTTTTTT

J gene: TRBJ2-7
clone size: -
D gene: TRBD2
V gene: TRBV13
CDR3 protein: CASSSGTSDSYEQYF
CDR3 DNA: TGTGCCAGCAGCTCCGGGACTAGCGACTCCTACGAGCAGTACTTC

J gene: TRBJ2-7
clone size: -
D gene: -
V gene: TRBV7-9
CDR3 protein: CASSLGRASGPGEQYF
CDR3 DNA: TGTGCCAGCAGCTTAGGTCGGGCGAGCGGGCCTGGGGAGCAGTACTTC

J gene: TRBJ2-7
clone size: -
D gene: -
V gene: TRBV2
CDR3 protein: CASSEVQGSFRGYF
CDR3 DNA: TGTGCCAGCAGTGAAGTGCAGGGATCATTCCGGGGCTACTTC

J gene: TRBJ1-2
clone size: -
D gene: TRBD1
V gene: TRBV11-2
CDR3 protein: CASSIGTGYGYTF
CDR3 DNA: TGTGCCAGCAGCATAGGGACAGGGTATGGCTACACCTTC

J gene: TRBJ1-5
clone size: -
D gene: -
V gene: TRBV2
CDR3 protein: CASSELGGLSNQPQHF
CDR3 DNA: TGTGCCAGCAGTGAGTTGGGGGGCCTTAGCAATCAGCCCCAGCATTTT

J gene: TRBJ2-3
clone size: -
D gene: -
V gene: TRBV29-1
CDR3 protein: CSVEGGRGTDTQYF
CDR3 DNA: TGCAGCGTTGAAGGCGGACGGGGCACAGATACGCAGTATTTT

J gene: TRBJ2-3
clone size: -
D gene: -
V gene: TRBV5-5
CDR3 protein: CASSLRLRQSSGLSTDTQYF
CDR3 DNA: TGTGCCAGCAGCTTGAGGTTGAGACAGTCATCCGGTCTTAGCACAGATACGCAGTATTTT

J gene: TRBJ2-5
clone size: -
D gene: -
V gene: TRBV7-9
CDR3 protein: CASSLEFALQETQYF
CDR3 DNA: TGTGCCAGCAGCTTAGAATTTGCACTCCAAGAGACCCAGTACTTC

J gene: TRBJ1-5
clone size: few
D gene: -
V gene: TRBV25-1
CDR3 protein: CASSEDLGTQHF
CDR3 DNA: TGTGCCAGCAGTGAAGACCTAGGGACCCAGCATTTT